The TCR beta chain under discussion was sequenced for a study of control samples from healthy donors and cancer patients. Profiled with immunoSEQ multiplex PCR; TCRdb holds only in-frame clones, not every one. The sample includes 150,000 to 200,000 clones, 90% to 95% of them seen just once. The germline CDR1 and CDR2 sequences are LNHDA and SQIVND (reference sequence). The germline V and J ends were trimmed by 5 bases and 5 bases, with 12 bases remaining between them. This CDR3 has 13 residues. The clonotype was recovered from a man younger than 30 in good health. Source material: blood. The chain uses TRBV19 and TRBJ1-2; weak D call: TRBD1 (6 bases). CDR3 sequence reads: CASSVRGFYGYTF. CDR3 nucleotide sequence: TGTGCCAGTAGTGTCAGGGGCTTTTATGGCTACACCTTC.